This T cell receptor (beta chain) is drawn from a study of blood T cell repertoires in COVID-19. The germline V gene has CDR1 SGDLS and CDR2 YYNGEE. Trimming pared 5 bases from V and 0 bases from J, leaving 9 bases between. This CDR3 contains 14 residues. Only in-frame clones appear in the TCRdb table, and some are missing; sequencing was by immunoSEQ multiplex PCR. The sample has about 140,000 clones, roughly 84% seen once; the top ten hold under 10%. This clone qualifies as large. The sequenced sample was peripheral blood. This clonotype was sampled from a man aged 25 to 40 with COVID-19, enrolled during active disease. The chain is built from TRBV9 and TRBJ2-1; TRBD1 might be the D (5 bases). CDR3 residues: CASSRQYSYNEQFF. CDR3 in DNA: TGTGCCAGCAGTAGACAGTACTCCTACAATGAGCAGTTCTTC.